The 18 T cell receptor beta chains listed next were all sequenced from one sample in a study of cytomegalovirus exposure and HLA in healthy donors. The PCR made use of 60 Vbeta and 13 Jbeta primers. Data came from immunoSEQ multiplex PCR; TCRdb stores just in-frame clones and leaves some out. The table lists roughly 45,000 clones, around 60% of them singletons. Sequenced sample: PBMCs. These TCRs come from a human donor in good health.

The V call is TRBV7-2, the J call TRBJ1-4, with D unclear. CDR3 length: 14 amino acids. Deletions cut 1 base from V and 0 bases from J, with 3 bases between. Per the germline V gene, CDR1 is SGHTA and CDR2 is FQGNSA. CDR3 bases: TGTGCCAGCAGCTTAGGCGCAACTAATGAAAAACTGTTTTTT. It is translated as CASSLGATNEKLFF.

The chain combines TRBV18 with TRBJ2-5; TRBD1 agrees at 7 bases. Per the germline V gene, CDR1 is KGHSH and CDR2 is LQKENI. CDR3 length: 15 amino acids. V dropped 3 bases and J dropped 4; count of bases not matched to a gene: 8. CDR3 region: CASSPSQGLGETQYF. The CDR3 nucleotides are TGTGCCAGCTCACCGTCACAGGGGCTGGGAGAGACCCAGTACTTC.

The DNA of the CDR3 is TGTGCCAGCAGTTCCTATTTCCGGGGTATCAATGGCTACACCTTC. It specifies CASSSYFRGINGYTF. J is TRBJ1-2 and V is TRBV28; unclear D gene. The V end lost 4 bases, the J end lost 6 bases, and 18 bases lay between the germline ends. This CDR3 is built from 15 residues. CDR1 MDHEN and CDR2 SYDVKM come from the germline V gene.

The chain combines TRBV28 with TRBJ2-1; D is possibly TRBD1 (5 bases). Germline-derived CDR1 and CDR2 are MDHEN and SYDVKM. The ends were cut back, 4 bases at V and 4 bases at J, with 14 bases in the middle. There are 15 residues in the CDR3. This chain's CDR3 is CASSSQGWGYNEQFF. In nucleotides, the CDR3 is TGTGCCAGCAGTTCCCAGGGTTGGGGATACAATGAGCAGTTCTTC.

V gene TRBV9 combines with J gene TRBJ2-2; 9 bases align to TRBD1. The V segment lost 2 bases and the J segment 4 bases; nucleotides outside the gene matches: 6. CDR1 is SGDLS and CDR2 is YYNGEE in the germline V gene. The CDR3 has 16 amino acids. This CDR3 reads CASSVRDRVSTGELFF. The CDR3 DNA reads TGTGCCAGCAGCGTCCGGGACAGGGTGTCCACCGGGGAGCTGTTTTTT.

This clone occurred a few times. The gene calls are TRBV5-4 and TRBJ1-5; a weak D match, TRBD1 (6 bases). The CDR3 consists of 16 residues. V was clipped by 3 bases and J by 3 bases, with 16 bases between them. In germline, CDR1 is SGHNT, CDR2 YYREEE (reference sequence). The CDR3: CASSWPGTPLNQPQHF. DNA for the CDR3: TGTGCCAGCAGCTGGCCCGGGACACCACTCAATCAGCCCCAGCATTTT.

The V and J genes are TRBV30 and TRBJ2-7; 9 nucleotides line up with TRBD1. The CDR3 covers 16 residues. Unmatched junction bases numbered 11, after V lost 2 bases and J lost 3 bases. The V gene's germline CDR1 is GTSNPN and CDR2 SVGIG (reference sequence). This CDR3 reads CAWSLGTGTGNYEQYF. The CDR3, as DNA: TGTGCCTGGAGTTTAGGTACCGGGACAGGGAACTACGAGCAGTACTTC.

This chain joins TRBV11-2 and TRBJ2-5; 11 nucleotides agree with TRBD2. Germline CDR1 and CDR2: SGHAT and FQNNGV. The CDR3 has 16 residues. Germline trimming cut 5 bases from V and 5 bases from J; bases unmatched to any gene: 10. CDR3 loop: CASSTRLLAGAETQYF. As DNA, the CDR3 is TGTGCCAGCAGCACCCGATTACTAGCGGGGGCTGAGACCCAGTACTTC.

The chain recombines TRBV14 with TRBJ2-3; 8 bases line up with TRBD2. Unmatched junction bases numbered 12, after V lost 5 bases and J lost 11 bases. Per the germline V gene, CDR1 is SGHDN and CDR2 is FVKESK. The CDR3 covers 14 residues. In DNA, the CDR3 is TGTGCCAGCAGCACCGGGGGGGGCCTTGCAATGCAGTATTTT. It specifies CASSTGGGLAMQYF.

The gene calls are TRBV30 and TRBJ1-1, with 8 positions matching TRBD1. The CDR3 is made up of 14 amino acids. Per the germline V gene, CDR1 is GTSNPN and CDR2 is SVGIG (reference sequence). After removal of 2 bases from V and 3 bases from J, the junction contained 5 bases not matched to a gene. The CDR3 loop reads CAWSWTGSDTEAFF. As DNA, the CDR3 is TGTGCCTGGAGTTGGACAGGGTCGGACACTGAAGCTTTCTTT.

The V and J genes are TRBV6-1 and TRBJ2-7, with 7 bases fitting TRBD1. The V and J ends lost 4 bases and 6 bases, in that order; junction bases with no gene match: 6. The CDR3 contains 13 residues. Germline CDR1 and CDR2: MNHNS and SASEGT. The chain's CDR3 is CASSVNRGSEQYF. In DNA form, the CDR3 reads TGTGCCAGCAGTGTTAACAGGGGCAGCGAGCAGTACTTC.

The chain joins TRBV7-9 to TRBJ2-3; 10 nucleotides match TRBD2. Germline lookup yields CDR1 SEHNR and CDR2 FQNEAQ (reference sequence). V was pared by 1 base and J by 5 bases, with 6 bases of the junction left unmatched. There are 16 residues in the CDR3. The CDR3 DNA is TGTGCCAGCAGCTTAGAGCGGGGGGGCCTCAGAGATACGCAGTATTTT. It encodes CASSLERGGLRDTQYF.

The V call is TRBV28, the J call TRBJ2-7, with D possibly TRBD1 on 6 matching bases. Trimming left V 1 base short and J 0 bases short, with 7 bases between. Looked up from germline, CDR1 is MDHEN and CDR2 is SYDVKM. This CDR3 comprises 14 residues. Here the CDR3 reads CASSLSTGSYEQYF. The CDR3 nucleotides are TGTGCCAGCAGTTTATCGACAGGCTCCTACGAGCAGTACTTC.

The rearrangement uses TRBV5-1 and TRBJ1-6; no firm D call. Per the germline V gene, CDR1 is SGHRS and CDR2 is YFSETQ. The CDR3 has 13 amino acids. Trimming removed 0 bases from V and 10 bases from J, with 8 bases in between. This chain's CDR3 is CASSLAFMSPLHF. CDR3 nucleotides: TGCGCCAGCAGCTTGGCCTTTATGTCACCCCTCCACTTT.

V and J are TRBV18 and TRBJ2-1; tentative D call: TRBD2 (5 bases). Trimming removed 2 bases from V and 8 bases from J, with 16 bases in between. The CDR3 loop spans 15 amino acids. Germline V CDR1 and CDR2: KGHSH, LQKENI. CDR3 loop: CASSPGGLGTHEQFF. Here the CDR3 DNA reads TGTGCCAGCTCACCAGGCGGACTGGGAACCCATGAGCAGTTCTTC.

The chain links TRBV10-3 to TRBJ1-5; D might be TRBD1 (5 bases). CDR1 and CDR2 from the germline V gene are ENHRY and SYGVKD. Trimming left V 4 bases short and J 0 bases short, with 7 bases between. This CDR3 is built from 14 residues. The CDR3 sequence is CAISGQSSNQPQHF. DNA of the CDR3: TGTGCCATCAGTGGACAGTCTAGCAATCAGCCCCAGCATTTT.

The chain joins TRBV6-5 to TRBJ1-1; 9 nucleotides align to TRBD1. This CDR3 spans 14 amino acids. Per the germline V gene, CDR1 is MNHEY and CDR2 is SVGAGI. With 6 bases clipped from V and 6 bases from J, the junction kept 8 bases outside the gene matches. CDR3 nucleotide sequence: TGTGCCAGCAGACGACAGGGACAGGGCCCTGAAGCTTTCTTT. This translates into CASRRQGQGPEAFF.

The CDR3 reads CSVEGDRGQPQHF. The CDR3 region has the DNA TGCAGCGTTGAGGGGGACAGGGGACAGCCCCAGCATTTT. The chain has TRBV29-1 and TRBJ1-5; 10 nucleotides match TRBD1. CDR3 length equals 13 residues. Germline V lookup: CDR1 SQVTM, CDR2 ANQGSEA. Trimming at V came to 3 bases and at J to 7 bases, leaving 3 bases not matched to a gene.